This is a list of T cell receptor beta chains from one sample in a study of CD8+CD57+ T cells in acquired aplastic anemia. TCRdb re-called the reads through MiXCR, storing one row per CDR3 protein. Of about 160,000 distinct CDR3 sequences in the sample, about 50% were seen once. The sequencing sample was made of sorted CD4+, CD8+, or CD8+CD57+ T cells (not recorded which) from PBMCs. Receptor source: a human donor with aplastic anemia. CDR3s include the opening cysteine and the closing phenylalanine or tryptophan. A D gene is named only where the DNA matches it firmly. Expanded clones are given a class, and other clones once, few, many or no size at all.

V gene	clone size	J gene	D gene	CDR3 protein	CDR3 DNA
TRBV5-1	NA	TRBJ2-7	NA	CASSRSGSSYEQYF	TGCGCCAGCAGCAGAAGTGGGAGCTCCTACGAGCAGTACTTC
TRBV29-1	NA	TRBJ2-1	NA	CASSQRGDTGNEQFF	TGTGCCAGCAGCCAACGAGGGGACACCGGCAATGAGCAGTTCTTC
TRBV4-1	NA	TRBJ2-7	NA	CASSQDLSGPYEQYF	TGCGCCAGCAGCCAAGATCTGAGCGGCCCCTACGAGCAGTACTTC
TRBV25-1	NA	TRBJ1-2	NA	CASSDLSGYTF	TGTGCCAGCAGTGACCTAAGCGGCTACACCTTC
TRBV9	NA	TRBJ2-6	NA	CASSVSVRANVLTF	TGTGCCAGCAGCGTATCTGTTAGAGCCAACGTCCTGACTTTC
TRBV7-3	many	TRBJ2-7	NA	CASSLGGGYSYEQYF	TGTGCCAGCAGCTTAGGCGGTGGATACTCCTACGAGCAGTACTTC
TRBV28	NA	TRBJ2-7	NA	CASSLSHRTYEQYF	TGTGCCAGCAGTTTATCTCACAGAACCTACGAGCAGTACTTC
TRBV15	many	TRBJ1-5	TRBD1	CATSTRTGALSQPQHF	TGTGCCACCAGCACCCGGACAGGGGCCCTAAGTCAGCCCCAGCATTTT
TRBV4-1	NA	TRBJ2-7	NA	CASSQDLGRPEPSSYEQYF	TGCGCCAGCAGCCAAGACCTCGGGCGGCCAGAACCCTCCTCCTACGAGCAGTACTTC
TRBV9	many	TRBJ2-3	TRBD2	CASSPLAGGFTDTQYF	TGTGCCAGCAGCCCCCTAGCGGGAGGCTTCACAGATACGCAGTATTTT
TRBV29-1	many	TRBJ1-2	NA	CSMRHPNYGYTF	TGCAGCATGAGACACCCCAACTATGGCTACACCTTC
TRBV5-5	NA	TRBJ2-3	NA	CASSLEYGDTQYF	TGTGCCAGCAGCTTGGAATACGGCGATACGCAGTATTTT
TRBV28	NA	TRBJ1-3	NA	CASSLGAGIGNTIYF	TGTGCCAGCAGTTTAGGAGCAGGGATCGGAAACACCATATATTTT
TRBV20-1	NA	TRBJ1-2	NA	CSARMGGASGYTF	TGCAGTGCTAGGATGGGGGGGGCTAGTGGCTACACCTTC
TRBV10-3	NA	TRBJ1-1	TRBD1	CAINGQDDTEAFF	TGTGCCATCAACGGACAGGACGACACTGAAGCTTTCTTT
TRBV11-1	once	TRBJ2-3	TRBD2	CASSVPLAVADTQYF	TGTGCCAGCAGCGTCCCTCTAGCGGTGGCAGATACGCAGTATTTT
TRBV24-1	NA	TRBJ1-1	NA	CASSLAGSSEAFF	TGCGCCAGCAGCTTGGCCGGGAGCTCTGAAGCTTTCTTT
TRBV11-1	NA	TRBJ2-1	NA	CASSSRGGSYNEQFF	TGTGCCAGCAGCTCCCGGGGTGGCTCCTACAATGAGCAGTTCTTC
TRBV10-3	NA	TRBJ2-2	NA	CAISEEGPGTGELFF	TGTGCCATCAGTGAAGAGGGCCCAGGAACCGGGGAGCTGTTTTTT
TRBV29-1	NA	TRBJ2-7	TRBD1	CSVGTGGLYEQYF	TGCAGCGTCGGGACAGGGGGGTTGTACGAGCAGTACTTC
TRBV19	many	TRBJ1-2	NA	CASSIEAAYGYTF	TGTGCCAGTAGTATAGAGGCGGCGTATGGCTACACCTTC
TRBV7-9	medium-sized	TRBJ2-3	NA	CASTQGGGTDTQYF	TGTGCCAGCACTCAAGGGGGGGGCACAGATACGCAGTATTTT
TRBV5-4	many	TRBJ1-1	NA	CASSGVGRWTEAFF	TGTGCCAGCAGCGGTGTGGGGAGATGGACTGAAGCTTTCTTT
TRBV30	many	TRBJ1-2	TRBD1	CAWGQAYGYTF	TGTGCCTGGGGACAGGCCTATGGCTACACCTTC
TRBV11-2	NA	TRBJ1-2	TRBD1	CASSLGNRGDLTYGYTF	TGTGCCAGCAGCTTAGGTAACAGGGGGGATCTTACTTATGGCTACACCTTC
TRBV10-3	NA	TRBJ2-1	TRBD1	CAISEIRADPQGEFF	TGTGCCATCAGTGAGATCAGGGCGGACCCACAGGGGGAGTTCTTC
TRBV13	many	TRBJ2-7	NA	CASSHGQAEQYF	TGTGCCAGCAGTCACGGACAAGCCGAGCAGTACTTC
TRBV9	NA	TRBJ2-3	NA	CASSATEGGPWDTQYF	TGTGCCAGCAGCGCGACCGAGGGGGGGCCCTGGGATACGCAGTATTTT
TRBV20-1	NA	TRBJ1-2	TRBD1	CSARDSVTGVYGYTF	TGCAGTGCTAGAGATTCGGTTACAGGGGTGTATGGCTACACCTTC
TRBV2	NA	TRBJ1-2	NA	CASRSGAPYGYTF	TGTGCCAGCAGATCGGGGGCCCCCTATGGCTACACCTTC
TRBV11-2	few	TRBJ1-2	NA	CASSLSVGYGYTF	TGTGCCAGCAGCCTGTCCGTGGGCTATGGCTACACCTTC
TRBV7-2	NA	TRBJ2-1	TRBD2	CASSLAWRIAGVRREQFF	TGTGCCAGCAGCTTAGCGTGGCGAATAGCGGGGGTACGACGTGAGCAGTTCTTC
TRBV2	NA	TRBJ2-7	TRBD2	CVSIRTSGDEQYF	TGTGTCAGCATCCGGACTAGCGGGGACGAGCAGTACTTC
TRBV5-8	once	TRBJ1-1	NA	CASSMLPRATEAFF	TGTGCCAGCAGCATGTTACCCCGGGCCACTGAAGCTTTCTTT
TRBV7-2	many	TRBJ2-3	NA	CASSSEAADTQYF	TGTGCCAGCAGCTCAGAGGCCGCCGATACGCAGTATTTT
TRBV10-2	NA	TRBJ2-3	TRBD2	CAIGTSGDRTDTQYF	TGCGCCATTGGGACTAGCGGGGACCGCACAGATACGCAGTATTTT
TRBV20-1	many	TRBJ2-7	NA	CSATYNREQYF	TGCAGTGCTACTTATAATCGCGAGCAGTACTTC
TRBV6-5	many	TRBJ2-7	NA	CASSYSGGEQYF	TGTGCCAGCAGTTACTCGGGCGGCGAGCAGTACTTC
TRBV5-6	many	TRBJ2-7	NA	CASSSGLWTYEQYF	TGTGCCAGCAGCTCTGGTCTTTGGACCTACGAGCAGTACTTC
TRBV19	NA	TRBJ2-2	NA	CASSPQGIGELFF	TGTGCCAGTAGTCCCCAAGGCATCGGGGAGCTGTTTTTT
TRBV24-1	NA	TRBJ2-3	TRBD1	CATGETGADTQYF	TGTGCCACCGGTGAGACAGGGGCGGATACGCAGTATTTT
TRBV5-1	many	TRBJ2-1	NA	CASSLSVGSGNEQFF	TGCGCCAGCAGCTTGTCCGTGGGTAGCGGCAATGAGCAGTTCTTC
TRBV27	many	TRBJ1-1	NA	CASSTTTNTEAFF	TGTGCCAGCAGTACTACAACGAACACTGAAGCTTTCTTT
TRBV19	NA	TRBJ2-7	TRBD1	CASSSSGTGSDEQYF	TGTGCCAGTAGTAGTTCCGGGACAGGGTCCGACGAGCAGTACTTC